This T cell receptor beta chain originates from a study of shared clonotypes between healthy human individuals. The data were produced by immunoSEQ multiplex PCR, yet TCRdb's version contains in-frame clones alone and is incomplete. Of about 1,800,000 clones listed, about 94% are singletons. This clone was seen a single time. Its target is unknown. This CDR3 is 15 amino acids long. CDR1 is SGDLS and CDR2 is YYNGEE in the germline V gene. V was cut by 3 bases and J by 3 bases, with 16 bases left in between. Positively selected for CCR7, the CD45RO-negative cells used as naive CD8 cells excluded terminally differentiated effector memory CD45RA+ cells. The study, taken as a whole, reports: Naive subsets typically showed greater estimated richness than memory subsets. Some naive CD4 clonotypes, about 5%, turned up in common across several donors.

The specimen was naive CD8+ T cells sorted from blood. The clonotype originates from a man between 18 and 29 years old in good health. This chain links TRBV9 with TRBJ2-7; D is ambiguous. CDR3 nucleotides: TGTGCCAGCAGCGCCACGGCAGGAGAGGACTACGAGCAGTACTTC. Amino acids: CASSATAGEDYEQYF.